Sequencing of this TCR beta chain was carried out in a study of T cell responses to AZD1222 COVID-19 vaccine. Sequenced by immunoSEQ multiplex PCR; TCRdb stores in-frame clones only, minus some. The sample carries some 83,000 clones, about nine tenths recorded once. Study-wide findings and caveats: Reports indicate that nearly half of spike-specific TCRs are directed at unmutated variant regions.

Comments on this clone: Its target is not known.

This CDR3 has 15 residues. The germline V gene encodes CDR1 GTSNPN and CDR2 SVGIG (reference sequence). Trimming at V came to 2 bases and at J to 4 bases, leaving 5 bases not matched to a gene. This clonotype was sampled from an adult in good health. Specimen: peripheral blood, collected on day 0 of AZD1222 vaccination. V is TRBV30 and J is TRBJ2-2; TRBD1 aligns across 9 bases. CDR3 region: CAWSNTGGPTGELFF. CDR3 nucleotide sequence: TGTGCCTGGAGTAACACAGGGGGCCCCACCGGGGAGCTGTTTTTT.